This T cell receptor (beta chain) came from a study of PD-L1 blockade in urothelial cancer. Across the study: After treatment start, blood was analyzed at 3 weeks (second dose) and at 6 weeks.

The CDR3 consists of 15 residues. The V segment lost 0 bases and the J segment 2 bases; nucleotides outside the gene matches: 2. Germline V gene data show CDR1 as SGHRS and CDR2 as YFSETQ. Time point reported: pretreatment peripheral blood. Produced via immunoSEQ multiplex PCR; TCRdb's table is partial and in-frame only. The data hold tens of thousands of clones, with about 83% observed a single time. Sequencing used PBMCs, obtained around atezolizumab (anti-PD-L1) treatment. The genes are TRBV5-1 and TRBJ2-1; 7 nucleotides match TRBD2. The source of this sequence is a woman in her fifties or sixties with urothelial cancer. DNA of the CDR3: TGCGCCAGCAGCTTGGACGGGGGGACCTACAATGAGCAGTTCTTC. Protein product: CASSLDGGTYNEQFF.